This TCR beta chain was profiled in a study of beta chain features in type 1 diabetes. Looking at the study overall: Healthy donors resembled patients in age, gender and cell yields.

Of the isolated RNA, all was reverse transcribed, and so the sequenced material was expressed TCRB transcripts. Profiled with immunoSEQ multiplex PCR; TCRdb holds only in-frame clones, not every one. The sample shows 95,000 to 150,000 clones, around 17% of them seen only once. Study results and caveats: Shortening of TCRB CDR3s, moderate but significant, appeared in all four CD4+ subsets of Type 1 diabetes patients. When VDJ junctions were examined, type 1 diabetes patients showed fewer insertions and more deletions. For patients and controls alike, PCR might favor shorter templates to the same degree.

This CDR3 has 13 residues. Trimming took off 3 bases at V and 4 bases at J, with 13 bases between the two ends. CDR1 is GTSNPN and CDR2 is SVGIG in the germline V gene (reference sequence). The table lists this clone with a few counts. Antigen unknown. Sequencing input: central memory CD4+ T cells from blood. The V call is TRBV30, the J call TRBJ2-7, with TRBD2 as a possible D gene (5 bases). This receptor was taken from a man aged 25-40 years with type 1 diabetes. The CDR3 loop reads CAWRTSSGYEQYF. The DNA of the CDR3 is TGTGCCTGGAGAACCAGCTCGGGGTACGAGCAGTACTTC.